A selection of T cell receptor beta chains follows, all from one sample in a study of shared clonotypes between healthy human individuals. Sequenced by immunoSEQ multiplex PCR; TCRdb stores in-frame clones only, minus some. Here the sample spans approximately 2.5 million clones, over 85% being singletons. Source material: naive CD4+ T cells from PBMCs. These receptors all stem from a man aged 18-30 years in good health. Some clones in this sample may be carry-over from other donors' samples. Both conserved end residues are part of each CDR3. D genes are given only for firm matches. Clone size is stated in some rows and not others, as once, few, many or a class when expanded.

J gene | clone size | D gene | V gene | CDR3 DNA | CDR3 protein
TRBJ2-2 | . | . | TRBV29-1 | TGCAGCGTCGGGCTGTACGCGAACACCGGGGAGCTGTTTTTT | CSVGLYANTGELFF
TRBJ2-5 | . | . | TRBV11-2 | TGTGCCAGCAGCCCCTACGGGACCCAGTACTTC | CASSPYGTQYF
TRBJ1-5 | once | TRBD1 | TRBV6-1 | TGTGCCACTCGGGACAGGAGCAATCAGCCCCAGCATTTT | CATRDRSNQPQHF
TRBJ2-7 | once | . | TRBV7-2 | TGTGCCAGCAGCTTAGACAGGGTCGCCTCCTACGAGCAGTACTTC | CASSLDRVASYEQYF
TRBJ2-5 | . | TRBD2 | TRBV30 | TGTGCCTGGAGGACCCTCCCGGGACTACCCCAAGAGACCCAGTACTTC | CAWRTLPGLPQETQYF
TRBJ1-2 | once | . | TRBV11-2 | TGTGCCAGCAGCTTAGGATATGGGGCCCCAAGGGGCTACACCTTC | CASSLGYGAPRGYTF
TRBJ2-1 | . | . | TRBV29-1 | TGCAGCGGGGCGGACTACACCCGAGGGGATGAGCAGTTCTTC | CSGADYTRGDEQFF
TRBJ2-7 | . | TRBD2 | TRBV7-2 | TGTGCCAGCAGCTTAGCTCCACTAGCGCTTCTCTACGAGCAGTACTTC | CASSLAPLALLYEQYF
TRBJ1-2 | . | . | TRBV27 | TGTGCCAGCAGCCCGCCCGGGCAGGGGAAGGGCTACACCTTC | CASSPPGQGKGYTF
TRBJ2-7 | . | TRBD2 | TRBV5-8 | TGTGCCAGCAGCCCGACACTAGCGGGAGGGCCCTACGAGCAGTACTTC | CASSPTLAGGPYEQYF
TRBJ2-2 | . | . | TRBV5-1 | TGCGCCAGCAGCTTGGGATTTGGCTTGACGAACACCGGGGAGCTGTTTTTT | CASSLGFGLTNTGELFF
TRBJ2-5 | once | TRBD2 | TRBV28 | TGTGCCAGCAGTCCATCACTAGCGGGAGTTCGTGAGACCCAGTACTTC | CASSPSLAGVRETQYF
TRBJ2-3 | . | TRBD2 | TRBV5-4 | TGTGCCAGCAGGACGGCCTCTAGCGGGAGCACAGATACGCAGTATTTT | CASRTASSGSTDTQYF
TRBJ1-2 | . | . | TRBV20-1 | TGCAGTGCAAATCGGGAAGGCTACACCTTC | CSANREGYTF
TRBJ1-1 | . | . | TRBV7-8 | TGTGCCAGCAGCGCAAGTGGGGGGGCTGGCACTGAAGCTTTCTTT | CASSASGGAGTEAFF
TRBJ1-2 | . | TRBD1 | TRBV6-6 | TGTGCCAGCACTGGTTCAGGGGGAAGCCTTAACTATGGCTACACCTTC | CASTGSGGSLNYGYTF
TRBJ2-3 | . | . | TRBV7-2 | TGTGCCAGCAGCTCAGCTGGACCGGATACGCAGTATTTT | CASSSAGPDTQYF
TRBJ2-5 | . | . | TRBV18 | TGTGCCAGCTCCCGGAACTTTGGGGAAGAGACCCAGTACTTC | CASSRNFGEETQYF
TRBJ2-2 | . | . | TRBV5-1 | TGCGCCAGCACCCACGACAGGCCGTACACCGGGGAGCTGTTTTTT | CASTHDRPYTGELFF
TRBJ1-5 | . | TRBD1 | TRBV11-2 | TGTGCCAGCAGCTTCCGGACAGGGGGCGAACAGCCCCAGCATTTT | CASSFRTGGEQPQHF
TRBJ1-6 | . | . | TRBV10-3 | TGTGCCATCAGTGAAGGTTCACCCCTCCACTTT | CAISEGSPLHF
TRBJ2-3 | . | . | TRBV6-1 | TGTGCCAGCAACTGGGGGGCTGATGCCACAGATACGCAGTATTTT | CASNWGADATDTQYF
TRBJ2-2 | . | . | TRBV7-2 | TGTGCCAGCAGCTTCCAGCGGCGGGGGAACACCGGGGAGCTGTTTTTT | CASSFQRRGNTGELFF
TRBJ2-7 | . | . | TRBV5-1 | TGCGCCAGCAGCTTCGGCGGGTCGAGCTCCTACGAGCAGTACTTC | CASSFGGSSSYEQYF
TRBJ2-7 | . | . | TRBV14 | TGTGCCAGCAGCCAGTACAGTGGGCAGTACTTC | CASSQYSGQYF
TRBJ1-2 | . | . | TRBV27 | TGTGCCAGCAGTTTAGCGATGCGGGACTATGGCTACACCTTC | CASSLAMRDYGYTF
TRBJ2-2 | . | . | TRBV5-1 | TGCGCCAGCAGCTTGGTTCTTCCCACCGGAGAGCTGTTTTTT | CASSLVLPTGELFF
TRBJ2-3 | . | TRBD2 | TRBV11-2 | TGTGCCAGCAGCTTGGGACTAGCGGTCACAGATACGCAGTATTTT | CASSLGLAVTDTQYF
TRBJ1-4 | . | . | TRBV6-6 | TGTGCCAGCACTGAGACCGGGAACGGGGAACTGTTTTTT | CASTETGNGELFF
TRBJ2-5 | . | TRBD1 | TRBV28 | TGTGCCAGCAGAGCCGGGACAGGACGAGCGATGAACTTC | CASRAGTGRAMNF
TRBJ2-7 | . | TRBD1 | TRBV5-1 | TGCGCCAGCAGCTTGACGGGACAGGGGGCCTACGAGCAGTACTTC | CASSLTGQGAYEQYF
TRBJ2-3 | . | TRBD1 | TRBV5-1 | TGCGCCAGCAGCTTGGCCCCAGGGGGCGAAGATACGCAGTATTTT | CASSLAPGGEDTQYF
TRBJ2-3 | . | TRBD1 | TRBV6-5 | TGTGCCAGCAGTAATAGACAGGGAGTTGGAGATACGCAGTATTTT | CASSNRQGVGDTQYF
TRBJ2-5 | . | TRBD2 | TRBV28 | TGTGCCAGCAGTCAACTGAGGGAGGGGACCCAGTACTTC | CASSQLREGTQYF
TRBJ1-2 | . | . | TRBV30 | TGTGCCTGGAGTGTACGGGGTTGGGATACCTATGGCTACACCTTC | CAWSVRGWDTYGYTF
TRBJ2-3 | . | TRBD2 | TRBV4-1 | TGCGCCAGCAGCCTTAGGACTAGCGGAACCGATACGCAGTATTTT | CASSLRTSGTDTQYF
TRBJ1-2 | . | . | TRBV5-5 | TGTGCCAGCAGCTTATCAGGGTCCTATGGCTACACCTTC | CASSLSGSYGYTF
TRBJ2-1 | . | . | TRBV18 | TGTGCCAGCTCACCACAGGGGGTCAACAATGAGCAGTTCTTC | CASSPQGVNNEQFF
TRBJ2-1 | . | . | TRBV11-3 | TGTGCCAGCAGCCCCACTCCGGGTGGAAACGTGGATGAGCAGTTCTTC | CASSPTPGGNVDEQFF
TRBJ2-7 | . | TRBD2 | TRBV2 | TGTGCCAGTTCTAGCGGGAGGGCCTACGAGCAGTACTTC | CASSSGRAYEQYF
TRBJ1-2 | once | . | TRBV9 | TGTGCCAGCAGCGTAGGTGGTAGAGCTAACTATGGCTACACCTTC | CASSVGGRANYGYTF